Each of the 30 T cell receptor beta chains below was sequenced from the same sample in a study of T cells in Graves' hyperthyroidism and ophthalmopathy. Researchers took RNA transcripts and amplified the TCR beta CDR3 regions from them. RT-PCR in the first round (using the HTBI primer set) targeted the TCR CDR3. MiXCR was run by TCRdb on the multiplex PCR reads, yielding one entry per CDR3 protein. The sample has some 350,000 distinct CDR3 sequences, 13% to 15% seen once; the top ten hold about 21%. The sequenced sample was blood. The source of these receptors is a woman between 55 and 75 years old with Graves' ophthalmopathy.

This clonotype was seen repeatedly, ten times or more. The chain has TRBV19 and TRBJ1-1; 9 nucleotides agree with TRBD1. The CDR3 contains 15 residues. The germline V gene has CDR1 LNHDA and CDR2 SQIVND (reference sequence). J was trimmed by 0 bases and V by 4 bases; bases with no gene match: 3. This chain's CDR3 is CASSTDRGLNTEAFF. CDR3 nucleotides: TGTGCCAGTAGTACGGACAGGGGACTGAACACTGAAGCTTTCTTT.

This clonotype has just a few counts. The CDR3 DNA follows: TGTGCCAGCAGTGAAGCTCCCGCTCATCGCTCCTACGAGCAGTACTTC. Its protein product is CASSEAPAHRSYEQYF. V gene TRBV6-1 combines with J gene TRBJ2-7; D remains unclear. This CDR3 has 16 residues. Germline CDR1 reads MNHNS; CDR2 reads SASEGT. V was pared by 0 bases and J by 0 bases, with 12 bases between.

This clonotype occurred many times. This chain connects TRBV20-1 to TRBJ1-1; no definite D call. This CDR3 is built from 11 residues. Per the germline V gene, CDR1 is DFQATT and CDR2 is SNEGSKA (reference sequence). CDR3 loop: CRASGNTEAFF. The DNA of the CDR3 is TGCAGGGCCAGTGGGAACACTGAAGCTTTCTTT.

This clonotype was recorded a few times. The chain links TRBV24-1 to TRBJ2-2; maybe TRBD1 (6 bases). This CDR3 has 13 residues. Per the germline V gene, CDR1 is KGHDR and CDR2 is SFDVKD. Trimming cost V 10 bases and J 0 bases, with 8 bases left between them. The CDR3 sequence is CATGTPNTGELFF. CDR3 DNA sequence: TGTGCCACTGGGACACCGAACACCGGGGAGCTGTTTTTT.

The chain joins TRBV15 to TRBJ2-1; D remains ambiguous. Trimming pared 0 bases from V and 0 bases from J, leaving 9 bases between. Germline CDR1 LNHNV, CDR2 YYDKDF (reference sequence). This CDR3 is built from 16 residues. This CDR3 reads CATSRDYVSSYNEQFF. CDR3 coding DNA: TGTGCCACCAGCAGAGATTATGTGAGCTCCTACAATGAGCAGTTCTTC.

This clonotype was detected many times. The chain uses TRBV12-3 or TRBV12-4 and TRBJ2-7, with unresolved D. The V gene lost 6 bases and the J gene lost 5 bases, with 11 bases spanning the gap. The CDR3 extends over 12 amino acids. The CDR3 protein is CASSEGVNEQYF. In DNA form, the CDR3 reads TGTGCCAGCAGCGAAGGCGTCAACGAGCAGTACTTC.

This clonotype has ten or more counts. The rearrangement joins TRBV20-1 to TRBJ2-1, with 9 bases identical to TRBD2. The V and J ends lost 7 bases and 7 bases, in that order; junction bases with no gene match: 11. Germline V gene lookup returns CDR1 DFQATT and CDR2 SNEGSKA (reference sequence). This CDR3 region has 14 residues. The CDR3 loop is CSVGAAGGLNEQFF. DNA for the CDR3: TGCAGTGTAGGGGCAGCGGGAGGTCTTAATGAGCAGTTCTTC.

In its sample, this clonotype was seen many times. This sequence joins TRBV13 and TRBJ2-3, with no clear D. From germline, CDR1 is PRHDT and CDR2 FYEKMQ (reference sequence). The CDR3 consists of 12 residues. Trimming pared 2 bases from V and 8 bases from J, leaving 8 bases between. CDR3 in amino acids: CASSLSDATQYF. The CDR3, as DNA: TGTGCCAGCAGCTTATCGGACGCTACGCAGTATTTT. The full variable domain, with the rest looked up from reference TRBV13 and TRBJ2-3, is AAGVIQSPRHLIKEKRETATLKCYPIPRHDTVYWYQQGPGQDPQFLISFYEKMQSDKGSIPDRFSAQQFSDYHSELNMSSLELGDSALYFCASSLSDATQYFGPGTRLTVL.

V gene TRBV20-1 combines with J gene TRBJ2-1; 10 nucleotides match TRBD1. Germline CDR1 is DFQATT and CDR2 is SNEGSKA (reference sequence). Losses at the gene ends were 4 bases for V and 12 bases for J; bases not matched to a gene: 18. There are 16 residues in the CDR3. In DNA, the CDR3 is TGCAGTGCTATACGACCGGGACAGGGGCCATCGTCGGCGCAGTTCTTC. Its translation is CSAIRPGQGPSSAQFF.

In its sample, this clonotype was seen many times. V gene TRBV18 combines with J gene TRBJ2-7; the D is unclear. CDR3 length: 13 amino acids. With 5 bases removed from V and 5 bases from J, the gap between germline ends came to 13 bases. The germline V gene has CDR1 KGHSH and CDR2 LQKENI. The CDR3 sequence: CASSENLLDEQYF. The CDR3 region has the DNA TGTGCCAGCTCAGAGAATTTGTTAGACGAGCAGTACTTC.

This clonotype was counted only a few times. V gene TRBV7-2 combines with J gene TRBJ2-3; D gene unclear. The germline V and J ends were trimmed by 8 bases and 5 bases, with 14 bases remaining between them. CDR3 length: 13 amino acids. Germline CDR1 is SGHTA and CDR2 is FQGNSA. CDR3 bases: TGTGCCAGCCTCCGAGACTCCATAGATACGCAGTATTTT. It translates to CASLRDSIDTQYF.

This clonotype has at least ten counts. This chain joins TRBV12-3 or TRBV12-4 and TRBJ2-1, with 7 bases that match TRBD2. This CDR3 has 13 amino acids. Germline trimming cut 8 bases from V and 2 bases from J; bases unmatched to any gene: 3. Written as DNA, the CDR3 is TGTGCCAGCGGGGAGGGCCCCTACAATGAGCAGTTCTTC. It encodes CASGEGPYNEQFF.

This clonotype was counted many times. The chain uses TRBV5-1 and TRBJ1-2, with TRBD1 identical over 8 bases. After removal of 3 bases from V and 6 bases from J, the junction contained 4 bases not matched to a gene. Germline V lookup: CDR1 SGHRS, CDR2 YFSETQ. There are 13 residues in the CDR3. DNA for the CDR3: TGCGCCAGCAGCTCTCAGGGGGCGAATGGCTACACCTTC. Translation gives CASSSQGANGYTF.

V usage is TRBV4-1 and J usage is TRBJ2-7; TRBD2 aligns across 10 bases. Losses at the gene ends were 6 bases for V and 0 bases for J; bases not matched to a gene: 5. Germline CDR1 is MGHRA and CDR2 is YSYEKL. The CDR3 loop spans 15 amino acids. CDR3 sequence reads: CASRLAGERSYEQYF. In nucleotides, the CDR3 is TGCGCCAGCAGGCTAGCGGGGGAGCGCTCCTACGAGCAGTACTTC.

This clonotype was seen repeatedly, ten times or more. This chain's CDR3 is CAWSPATDTQYF. The CDR3 coding sequence is TGTGCCTGGAGTCCAGCAACAGATACGCAGTATTTT. The J gene is TRBJ2-3, the V gene TRBV30; D is undetermined. Trimming cost V 2 bases and J 3 bases, with 6 bases left between them. In germline, CDR1 is GTSNPN, CDR2 SVGIG (reference sequence). The CDR3 length is 12 residues.

Note on this clonotype: This clone may be a read error of a much larger clone one base away. This chain uses TRBV12-3 or TRBV12-4 with TRBJ1-2; the D gene is possibly TRBD1 (5 bases). There are 14 residues in the CDR3. V was trimmed by 4 bases and J by 10 bases, leaving 19 bases between them. The CDR3 bases are TGTGCCAGCAGTTCCCGGGGACTTCGACTCGCCTACACCTTC. Encoded protein: CASSSRGLRLAYTF.

With respect to this clonotype: This may be a read error: a much more frequent sequence differs by one nucleotide. CDR3 loop: CSATQPRRGNYNEQFF. CDR3 coding DNA: TGCAGTGCTACCCAGCCACGACGGGGGAACTACAATGAGCAGTTCTTC. This chain connects TRBV20-1 to TRBJ2-1, with D maybe TRBD2 (6 bases). Germline CDR1 and CDR2: DFQATT and SNEGSKA (reference sequence). This CDR3 spans 16 amino acids. The V end was cut by 4 bases, the J end by 3 bases, with 19 bases between.

This clonotype was detected many times. The chain couples TRBV27 to TRBJ2-5, with TRBD1 matching 11 bases. Germline CDR1 reads MNHEY; CDR2 reads SMNVEV (reference sequence). This CDR3 has 14 amino acids. The J segment lost 4 bases and the V segment lost 5 bases, leaving 3 bases of the junction unmatched. CDR3: CASSGTGGGETQYF. DNA of the CDR3: TGTGCCAGCAGTGGGACAGGGGGTGGAGAGACCCAGTACTTC.

Ten or more counts support this clonotype. The genes are TRBV20-1 and TRBJ2-5; 11 bases agree with TRBD2. The CDR3 is made up of 14 amino acids. With V trimmed by 6 bases and J by 6 bases, 9 bases remained unmatched. Germline CDR1 DFQATT, CDR2 SNEGSKA (reference sequence). CDR3 bases: TGCAGTGCCGTTAGCGGGAGGGCCCACAAGACCCAGTACTTC. Amino acids: CSAVSGRAHKTQYF.

This sequence joins TRBV4-1 and TRBJ2-7, with 8 bases matching TRBD1. V gave up 2 bases and J gave up 2 bases; unmatched junction bases: 2. CDR1 MGHRA and CDR2 YSYEKL come from the germline V gene. The CDR3 consists of 14 residues. The CDR3 here is CASSQRQGPYEQYF. The DNA of the CDR3 is TGCGCCAGCAGCCAAAGACAGGGGCCCTACGAGCAGTACTTC.

This clonotype has at least ten counts. V usage is TRBV7-2 and J usage is TRBJ2-1; D is uncertain. The CDR3 sequence is 13 residues long. Trimming pared 8 bases from V and 3 bases from J, leaving 11 bases between. In germline, CDR1 is SGHTA, CDR2 FQGNSA. The CDR3 DNA reads as TGTGCCAGCGGGGTGGCCGACTACAATGAGCAGTTCTTC. Translation: CASGVADYNEQFF.

This clonotype was recorded many times. The V gene is TRBV29-1, the J gene TRBJ1-5, with 8 bases matching TRBD1. Germline lookup yields CDR1 SQVTM and CDR2 ANQGSEA. The V gene end was trimmed by 6 bases and the J gene end by 4 bases; junction bases not matched to a gene: 5. The CDR3 is 13 amino acids. The CDR3: CSVSTGVNQPQHF. The DNA of the CDR3 is TGCAGCGTATCGACAGGGGTGAATCAGCCCCAGCATTTT. Based on the CDR3 plus reference TRBV29-1 and TRBJ1-5, the full variable domain is SAVISQKPSRDICQRGTSLTIQCQVDSQVTMMFWYRQQPGQSLTLIATANQGSEATYESGFVIDKFPISRPNLTFSTLTVSNMSPEDSSIYLCSVSTGVNQPQHFGDGTRLSIL.

This clonotype was counted ten times or more. The J gene is TRBJ2-7, the V gene TRBV6-1; TRBD2 matches 10 bases. CDR1 and CDR2 (germline): MNHNS, SASEGT. The V and J ends lost 5 bases and 7 bases, in that order; junction bases with no gene match: 11. CDR3 size: 15 residues. CDR3 bases: TGTGCCAGCAGTTCGAGGACTAGCGGCGGGGGAGAGCAGTACTTC. Translation: CASSSRTSGGGEQYF.

V is TRBV6-1 and J is TRBJ1-1, with TRBD1 matching over 8 bases. With 6 bases clipped from V and 11 bases from J, the junction kept 17 bases outside the gene matches. The length of the CDR3 is 15 residues. Germline values: CDR1 MNHNS, CDR2 SASEGT. DNA of the CDR3: TGTGCCAGCAGCAAACCTCAGGGGGCCATGTTTGACGCTTTCTTT. It codes for CASSKPQGAMFDAFF.

This clonotype was picked up a small number of times. Written as DNA, the CDR3 is TGTGCCAGCAGCTTAAAAGGGACTAGTAAGGGGCAAGAGACCCAGTACTTC. This codes for CASSLKGTSKGQETQYF. The gene calls are TRBV7-3 and TRBJ2-5; 8 bases are shared with TRBD2. The CDR3 loop spans 17 amino acids. Per the germline V gene, CDR1 is SGHTA and CDR2 is FQGTGA. V lost 1 base, J lost 2 bases, and 9 bases stayed unmatched. Combining the CDR3 with reference TRBV7-3 and TRBJ2-5 gives the whole variable domain GAGVSQTPSNKVTEKGKYVELRCDPISGHTALYWYRQSLGQGPEFLIYFQGTGAADDSGLPNDRFFAVRPEGSVSTLKIQRTERGDSAVYLCASSLKGTSKGQETQYFGPGTRLLVL.

In this sample, this clonotype turned up many times. The chain combines TRBV7-3 with TRBJ2-3; no clear D. The CDR3 has 14 residues. V lost 2 bases and J 2 bases, leaving 8 bases between the germline ends. Germline-derived CDR1 and CDR2 are SGHTA and FQGTGA. The CDR3 region is CASSLVGVTDTQYF. The CDR3 DNA reads TGTGCCAGCAGCTTAGTTGGGGTCACAGATACGCAGTATTTT.

At least ten counts were recorded for this clonotype. The genes are TRBV11-1 and TRBJ1-1, with D possibly matching TRBD1 (5 bases). Germline values: CDR1 SGHAT, CDR2 FQDESV (reference sequence). CDR3 size: 13 residues. Trimming stripped 3 bases from V and 6 bases from J, with 11 bases between. The DNA for the CDR3 is TGTGCCAGCAGCTTGGGGCAGAGAGCTGAAGCTTTCTTT. Translated, it gives CASSLGQRAEAFF. The full variable domain, in which reference TRBV11-1 and TRBJ1-1 provide the parts outside the CDR3, is EAEVAQSPRYKITEKSQAVAFWCDPISGHATLYWYRQILGQGPELLVQFQDESVVDDSQLPKDRFSAERLKGVDSTLKIQPAELGDSAMYLCASSLGQRAEAFFGQGTRLTVV.

Concerning this clonotype: A read error may be the cause here, since a much bigger clone is one base away. This sequence joins TRBV11-2 and TRBJ1-1; a weak D match, TRBD1 (5 bases). CDR1 and CDR2 (germline): SGHAT, FQNNGV. The CDR3 has 17 amino acids. CDR3: CTSSLDLGAGSNTEAFF. The CDR3 DNA follows: TGTACCAGCAGCTTAGATCTTGGGGCAGGGTCGAACACTGAAGCTTTCTTT.

This clonotype was found many times. The genes are TRBV12-3 or TRBV12-4 and TRBJ2-3, with 8 bases lining up with TRBD1. Trimming took 5 bases from V and 2 from J; bases not matched to a gene: 18. The CDR3 is 19 amino acids. The CDR3 loop is CASSPRGQGLPPDTDTQYF. In DNA, the CDR3 is TGTGCCAGCAGTCCTCGCGGACAGGGTCTTCCGCCCGACACAGATACGCAGTATTTT.

This clonotype turned up a few times. The chain has TRBV6-1 and TRBJ2-2, with D possibly being TRBD2 (5 bases). This CDR3 region has 12 residues. In germline, CDR1 is MNHNS, CDR2 SASEGT. The V end lost 7 bases, the J end lost 6 bases, and 9 bases lay between the germline ends. CDR3 DNA: TGTGCCAGCACCCAGCGGCCCGGGGAGCTGTTTTTT. It codes for CASTQRPGELFF.